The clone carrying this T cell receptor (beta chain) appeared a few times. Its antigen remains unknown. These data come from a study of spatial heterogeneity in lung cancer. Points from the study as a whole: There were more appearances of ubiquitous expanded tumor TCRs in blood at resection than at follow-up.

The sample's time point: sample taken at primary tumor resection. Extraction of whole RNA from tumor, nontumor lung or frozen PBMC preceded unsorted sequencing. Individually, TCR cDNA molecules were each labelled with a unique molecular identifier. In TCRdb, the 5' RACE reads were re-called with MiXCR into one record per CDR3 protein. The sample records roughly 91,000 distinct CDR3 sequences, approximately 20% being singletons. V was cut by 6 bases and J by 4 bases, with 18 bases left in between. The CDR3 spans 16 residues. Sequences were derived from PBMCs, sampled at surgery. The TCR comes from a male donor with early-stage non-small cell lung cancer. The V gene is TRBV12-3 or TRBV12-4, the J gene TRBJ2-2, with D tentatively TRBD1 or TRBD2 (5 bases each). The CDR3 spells CASSTPGTHSTGELFF. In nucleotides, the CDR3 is TGTGCCAGCAGCACTCCCGGGACCCACTCCACCGGGGAGCTGTTTTTT.